One sample yielded the 30 T cell receptor beta chains listed below, sequenced in a study of T cell repertoires in cytomegalovirus infection. TCRdb redid the calling of the reads with MiXCR, one entry per CDR3 protein. This table holds under 95,000 distinct CDR3 sequences, 3.5% to 4% found once. The sequenced sample was PBMCs. These receptors were taken from a human donor in good health (CMV status not recorded). Some clones in this sample may be carry-over from other donors' samples.

This clonotype was counted many times. CDR3 sequence (DNA): TGTGCCAGTAGTCGGGACAGAAATGAAAAACTGTTTTTT. Its translation: CASSRDRNEKLFF. V and J are TRBV19 and TRBJ1-4; 7 bases map to TRBD1. The junction had 2 bases not matched to a gene; V was cut back by 5 bases and J by 5 bases. Germline V gene lookup returns CDR1 LNHDA and CDR2 SQIVND (reference sequence). The CDR3 totals 13 residues.

This clonotype was found many times. The rearrangement links TRBV25-1 to TRBJ2-1; TRBD2 agrees at 8 bases. The V gene end was trimmed by 2 bases and the J gene end by 7 bases; junction bases not matched to a gene: 10. The CDR3 runs 16 residues. Germline-derived CDR1 and CDR2 are MGHDK and SYGVNS. DNA of the CDR3: TGTGCCAGCAGTGAAACCGGGACTAGGAGAACGAATGAGCAGTTCTTC. Protein product: CASSETGTRRTNEQFF.

In its sample, this clonotype was seen many times. J is TRBJ2-2 and V is TRBV6-2 or TRBV6-3; 7 positions agree with TRBD1. CDR1 MNHEY and CDR2 SVGEGT come from the germline V gene. V was clipped by 5 bases and J by 4 bases; unmatched bases: 4. The CDR3 consists of 14 residues. The CDR3 DNA reads as TGTGCCAGCAGTCCGACAGGGCGCACCGGGGAGCTGTTTTTT. Protein product: CASSPTGRTGELFF.

This clonotype was observed many times. The rearrangement joins TRBV7-9 to TRBJ2-7, with TRBD2 matching over 9 bases. The CDR3 loop spans 14 amino acids. With V trimmed by 5 bases and J by 4 bases, 6 bases remained unmatched. Germline V lookup: CDR1 SEHNR, CDR2 FQNEAQ (reference sequence). DNA for the CDR3: TGTGCCAGCAGCGCGACTAGCGGACTATACGAGCAGTACTTC. Translated: CASSATSGLYEQYF.

Points on this clonotype: Given the absence of the conserved phenylalanine or tryptophan at the CDR3 end, a read error is likely. The chain combines TRBV7-2 with TRBJ2-5, with 11 bases lining up with TRBD2. Trimming took 1 base from V and 5 from J; bases not matched to a gene: 3. The CDR3 contains 15 residues. From germline, CDR1 is SGHTA and CDR2 FQGNSA. CDR3 DNA: TGTGCCAGCAGCTTAGGATTAGCGGGAGGGGAGACCCAGTACCTC. It codes for CASSLGLAGGETQYL.

J is TRBJ1-2 and V is TRBV7-2, with D possibly being TRBD1 (6 bases). CDR1 and CDR2 from the germline V gene are SGHTA and FQGNSA. The ends were cut back, 0 bases at V and 4 bases at J, with 12 bases in the middle. There are 15 residues in the CDR3. CDR3 coding DNA: TGTGCCAGCAGCTTAGCGCAGGGGTTGATCTATGGCTACACCTTC. Protein: CASSLAQGLIYGYTF.

This clonotype was observed many times. This rearrangement joins TRBV12-3 or TRBV12-4 to TRBJ2-5; D perhaps matches TRBD1 (6 bases). The length of the CDR3 is 15 residues. The V end lost 4 bases, the J end lost 5 bases, and 17 bases lay between the germline ends. The CDR3 here is CASSSRQVGRETQYF. The CDR3 nucleotides read TGTGCCAGCAGTTCCCGACAGGTTGGGCGGGAGACCCAGTACTTC.

There are many counts of this clonotype. V gene TRBV29-1 combines with J gene TRBJ2-2; D gene ambiguous. The CDR3 spans 12 residues. Germline V CDR1 and CDR2: SQVTM, ANQGSEA. Trimming took 6 bases from V and 6 from J, leaving 11 bases between them. The CDR3 region has the DNA TGCAGCGTGATGAGTGAACCCGGGGAGCTGTTTTTT. It yields the protein CSVMSEPGELFF.

This clonotype was detected many times. The chain combines TRBV23-1 with TRBJ1-6; the D gene is possibly TRBD1 (5 bases). TRBV23-1 is placed among ORFs of uncertain function. V was clipped by 0 bases and J by 2 bases, with 17 bases between them. The CDR3 totals 19 residues. The CDR3 DNA follows: TGCGCCAGCAGTCAATCAATATTTCCAGGGAGCACCTATAATTCACCCCTCCACTTT. Translated: CASSQSIFPGSTYNSPLHF.

In its sample, this clonotype was seen many times. The chain recombines TRBV7-9 with TRBJ2-7; tentative D call: TRBD1 (6 bases). The CDR3 has 14 amino acids. Per the germline V gene, CDR1 is SEHNR and CDR2 is FQNEAQ (reference sequence). V was clipped by 4 bases and J by 2 bases, with 12 bases between them. The CDR3 spells CASSSSGTTYEQYF. As DNA, the CDR3 is TGTGCCAGCAGCTCCTCCGGGACAACCTACGAGCAGTACTTC.

The gene calls are TRBV7-2 and TRBJ2-4; possibly TRBD1 for D (5 bases). CDR3 size: 15 residues. CDR1 is SGHTA, CDR2 FQGNSA, per germline. V lost 5 bases and J 1 base, leaving 12 bases between the germline ends. Here the CDR3 DNA reads TGTGCCAGCAGCCTACGACAGTCGGCCAAAAACATTCAGTACTTC. This sequence encodes CASSLRQSAKNIQYF.

This clonotype was seen ten or more times. This sequence joins TRBV20-1 and TRBJ2-5, with D tentatively TRBD1 (6 bases). The CDR3 length is 16 residues. CDR1 DFQATT and CDR2 SNEGSKA come from the germline V gene (reference sequence). V dropped 1 base and J dropped 1 base, with 16 bases sitting between them. The CDR3 loop is CSARAPTQGFQETQYF. The CDR3 nucleotides are TGCAGTGCTAGAGCGCCTACACAGGGATTCCAAGAGACCCAGTACTTC.

This clonotype came up many times. CDR3 sequence: CASSLARGRAPDTQYF. DNA for the CDR3: TGTGCCAGCAGCTTGGCCCGCGGGAGGGCCCCAGATACGCAGTATTTT. The J gene is TRBJ2-3, the V gene TRBV5-4, with 9 bases fitting TRBD2. The CDR3 covers 16 residues. The junction had 6 bases not matched to a gene; V was cut back by 0 bases and J by 4 bases. Germline assignment: CDR1 SGHNT and CDR2 YYREEE (reference sequence).

This clonotype occurred many times. This rearrangement joins TRBV7-8 to TRBJ1-5; unclear D gene. Trimming shortened V by 2 bases and J by 3 bases, and 11 bases separated the two germline ends. Germline CDR1 is SGHVS and CDR2 is FQNEAQ. This CDR3 is built from 15 residues. This CDR3 reads CASSLFLEDNQPQHF. CDR3 DNA: TGTGCCAGCAGCTTATTTTTAGAGGACAATCAGCCCCAGCATTTT. Drawing the rest from reference TRBV7-8 and TRBJ1-5, the complete variable domain is GAGVSQSPRYKVAKRGQDVALRCDPISGHVSLFWYQQALGQGPEFLTYFQNEAQLDKSGLPSDRFFAERPEGSVSTLKIQRTQQEDSAVYLCASSLFLEDNQPQHFGDGTRLSIL.

This clonotype appeared many times. This rearrangement joins TRBV7-2 to TRBJ2-7; 7 nucleotides match TRBD1. CDR1 is SGHTA, CDR2 FQGNSA, per germline. V dropped 3 bases and J dropped 3; count of bases not matched to a gene: 8. The CDR3 sequence is 15 residues long. CDR3 residues: CASSLSRDRSYEQYF. CDR3 DNA: TGTGCCAGCAGCTTGTCCCGGGACAGAAGCTACGAGCAGTACTTC.

There are many counts of this clonotype. This chain uses TRBV12-5 with TRBJ2-1; 9 bases fit TRBD2. The CDR3 consists of 15 residues. The J segment lost 7 bases and the V segment lost 1 base, leaving 5 bases of the junction unmatched. From germline, CDR1 is LGHNT and CDR2 FRNRAP. CDR3: CASGLDPGLANEQFF. The CDR3 DNA reads as TGTGCTAGTGGTTTGGACCCCGGACTAGCGAATGAGCAGTTCTTC. The variable domain in full, with the rest retrieved from reference TRBV12-5 and TRBJ2-1, is DARVTQTPRHKVTEMGQEVTMRCQPILGHNTVFWYRQTMMQGLELLAYFRNRAPLDDSGMPKDRFSAEMPDATLATLKIQPSEPRDSAVYFCASGLDPGLANEQFFGPGTRLTVL.

Ten or more counts support this clonotype. The rearrangement links TRBV7-8 to TRBJ2-7, with 7 bases identical to TRBD1. This CDR3 region has 15 residues. CDR1 and CDR2 from the germline V gene are SGHVS and FQNEAQ. With V trimmed by 1 base and J by 3 bases, 6 bases remained unmatched. The DNA of the CDR3 is TGTGCCAGCAGCTTAGATGGGACAGCCGGCTACGAGCAGTACTTC. It codes for CASSLDGTAGYEQYF.

This clonotype was picked up many times. The CDR3: CASSVRAFSYNEQFF. CDR3 DNA sequence: TGTGCCAGCAGTGTCCGGGCCTTCTCCTACAATGAGCAGTTCTTC. The gene calls are TRBV6-8 and TRBJ2-1; D uncertain. The CDR3 totals 15 residues. Deletions cut 5 bases from V and 0 bases from J, with 11 bases between. The germline CDR1 and CDR2 sequences are MNHGY and SAAAGT.

This clonotype was counted many times. The gene calls are TRBV12-3 or TRBV12-4 and TRBJ2-5, with TRBD1 as a possible D gene (6 bases). V dropped 4 bases and J dropped 3 bases, with 15 bases sitting between them. The CDR3 sequence is 15 residues long. DNA of the CDR3: TGTGCCAGCAGTTCGAACAGGGCCCCCGAAGAGACCCAGTACTTC. Residues: CASSSNRAPEETQYF.

This clonotype was picked up many times. The chain combines TRBV6-4 with TRBJ2-1, with TRBD1 matching 7 bases. The trim removed 6 bases at V and 7 bases at J, leaving 9 bases unmatched. From germline, CDR1 is MRHNA and CDR2 SNTAGT. The CDR3 runs to 14 residues. The CDR3 DNA follows: TGTGCCAGCAGCGCGCGGACAGGCGGGAATGAGCAGTTCTTC. It translates to CASSARTGGNEQFF.

V usage is TRBV7-2 and J usage is TRBJ1-1; the D is unclear. Germline-derived CDR1 and CDR2 are SGHTA and FQGNSA. Deletions cut 5 bases from V and 0 bases from J, with 16 bases between. The CDR3 runs 16 residues. The DNA for the CDR3 is TGTGCCAGCAGCCTGGTTCAGGTAGGGATGAACACTGAAGCTTTCTTT. As protein: CASSLVQVGMNTEAFF.

This clonotype was recorded at least ten times. J is TRBJ2-6 and V is TRBV19; tentative D call: TRBD2 (5 bases). Germline values: CDR1 LNHDA, CDR2 SQIVND (reference sequence). The CDR3 runs 16 residues. V was cut by 5 bases and J by 0 bases, with 11 bases left in between. CDR3 sequence (DNA): TGTGCCAGTAGTGCCCGGGGTGGCTCTGGGGCCAACGTCCTGACTTTC. Amino acid sequence: CASSARGGSGANVLTF.

This clonotype was observed many times. This rearrangement joins TRBV7-2 to TRBJ1-6, with 7 nucleotides matching TRBD1. This CDR3 is built from 14 residues. V was clipped by 4 bases and J by 4 bases; unmatched bases: 1. Per germline, CDR1 SGHTA and CDR2 FQGNSA. The CDR3 sequence is CASSSQGYNSPLHF. In DNA form, the CDR3 reads TGTGCCAGCAGCTCACAGGGGTATAATTCACCCCTCCACTTT.

This clonotype was counted ten times or more. This chain uses TRBV28 with TRBJ2-7, with D uncertain. V dropped 2 bases and J dropped 5 bases, with 4 bases sitting between them. CDR1 is MDHEN, CDR2 SYDVKM, per germline. The CDR3 length is 11 residues. Written as DNA, the CDR3 is TGTGCCAGCAGTTTAGGACACGAGCAGTACTTC. It translates to CASSLGHEQYF. Full variable domain (remainder filled in from reference TRBV28 and TRBJ2-7): DVKVTQSSRYLVKRTGEKVFLECVQDMDHENMFWYRQDPGLGLRLIYFSYDVKMKEKGDIPEGYSVSREKKERFSLILESASTNQTSMYLCASSLGHEQYFGPGTRLTVT.

This clonotype has ten or more counts. The gene calls are TRBV7-2 and TRBJ1-3; 7 bases align to TRBD1. The ends lost 3 bases at V and 4 bases at J; junction bases unmatched: 3. The length of the CDR3 is 14 residues. Germline-derived CDR1 and CDR2 are SGHTA and FQGNSA. The CDR3 bases are TGTGCCAGCAGCTTCGGGACAGACGGAAACACCATATATTTT. Protein: CASSFGTDGNTIYF. Complete variable domain (other parts from reference TRBV7-2 and TRBJ1-3): GAGVSQSPSNKVTEKGKDVELRCDPISGHTALYWYRQSLGQGLEFLIYFQGNSAPDKSGLPSDRFSAERTGGSVSTLTIQRTQQEDSAVYLCASSFGTDGNTIYFGEGSWLTVV.

In its sample, this clonotype was seen many times. V and J are TRBV20-1 and TRBJ2-3, with 8 bases matching TRBD1. V lost 5 bases and J lost 6; bases outside the gene matches: 10. This CDR3 has 14 residues. Germline CDR1 is DFQATT and CDR2 is SNEGSKA (reference sequence). The chain's CDR3 is CSAERDRSGDTQYF. The CDR3 DNA is TGCAGTGCTGAGAGGGACAGGTCAGGGGATACGCAGTATTTT.

This clonotype came up many times. V usage is TRBV2 and J usage is TRBJ2-3, with TRBD2 as a possible D gene (6 bases). The CDR3 runs to 15 residues. Germline V gene lookup returns CDR1 SNHLY and CDR2 FYNNEI. Deletions cut 6 bases from V and 2 bases from J, with 15 bases between. The CDR3 bases are TGTGCCAGCAGGCCGCGGGCGGGGAACACAGATACGCAGTATTTT. It yields the protein CASRPRAGNTDTQYF. Full variable domain (missing parts from reference TRBV2 and TRBJ2-3): EPEVTQTPSHQVTQMGQEVILRCVPISNHLYFYWYRQILGQKVEFLVSFYNNEISEKSEIFDDQFSVERPDGSNFTLKIRSTKLEDSAMYFCASRPRAGNTDTQYFGPGTRLTVL.

This chain uses TRBV7-2 with TRBJ2-1; TRBD2 agrees at 12 bases. Germline values: CDR1 SGHTA, CDR2 FQGNSA. The CDR3 length is 17 residues. The V segment lost 5 bases and the J segment 8 bases; nucleotides outside the gene matches: 13. CDR3 protein: CASSDTLLAGGPDEQFF. CDR3 bases: TGTGCCAGCAGCGACACCCTTCTAGCGGGAGGGCCAGATGAGCAGTTCTTC.

This clonotype was detected many times. The rearrangement uses TRBV7-2 and TRBJ1-3; D not resolved. The CDR3 sequence is 12 residues long. The V gene's germline CDR1 is SGHTA and CDR2 FQGNSA. The ends were cut back, 3 bases at V and 4 bases at J, with 4 bases in the middle. The CDR3 DNA is TGTGCCAGCAGCTTCACCGGAAACACCATATATTTT. Its translation: CASSFTGNTIYF.

This clonotype was picked up many times. The genes are TRBV28 and TRBJ2-7; D gene ambiguous. Germline V lookup: CDR1 MDHEN, CDR2 SYDVKM. V shed 5 bases and J shed 7 bases, with 12 bases lying between them. This CDR3 has 12 amino acids. The DNA of the CDR3 is TGTGCCAGCAGTCCCTACGGAGCAGAGCAGTACTTC. Translated: CASSPYGAEQYF.